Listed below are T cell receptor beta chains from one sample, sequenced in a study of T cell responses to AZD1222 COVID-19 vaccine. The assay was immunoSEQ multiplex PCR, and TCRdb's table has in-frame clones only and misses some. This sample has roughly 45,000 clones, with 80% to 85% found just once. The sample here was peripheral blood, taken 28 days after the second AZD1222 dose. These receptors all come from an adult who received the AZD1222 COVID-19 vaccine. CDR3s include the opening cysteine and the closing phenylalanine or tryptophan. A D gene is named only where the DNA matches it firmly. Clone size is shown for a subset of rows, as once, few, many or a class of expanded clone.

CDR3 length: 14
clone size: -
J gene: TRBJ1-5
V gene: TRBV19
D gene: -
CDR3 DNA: TGTGCCAGTAGTTCAACAGGAGACAATCAGCCCCAGCATTTT
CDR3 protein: CASSSTGDNQPQHF

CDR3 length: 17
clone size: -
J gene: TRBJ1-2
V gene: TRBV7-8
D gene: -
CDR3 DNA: TGTGCCAGCAGCTTAATGTCAGGCCCAGGCAGTAACTATGGCTACACCTTC
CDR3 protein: CASSLMSGPGSNYGYTF

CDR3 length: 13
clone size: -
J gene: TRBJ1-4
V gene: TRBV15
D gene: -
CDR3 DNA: TGTGCCACCAGCAGGGAACTGACAGAAAAACTGTTTTTT
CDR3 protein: CATSRELTEKLFF

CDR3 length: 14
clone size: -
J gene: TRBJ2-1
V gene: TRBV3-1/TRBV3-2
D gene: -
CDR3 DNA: TGTGCCAGCAGCCAAGGTATTTATGGAGGCGAGCAGTTCTTC
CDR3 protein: CASSQGIYGGEQFF

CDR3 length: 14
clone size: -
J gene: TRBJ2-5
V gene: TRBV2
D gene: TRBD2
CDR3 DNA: TGTGCCAGCAGAAGAAGGACTAGCGATGAGACCCAGTACTTC
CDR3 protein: CASRRRTSDETQYF

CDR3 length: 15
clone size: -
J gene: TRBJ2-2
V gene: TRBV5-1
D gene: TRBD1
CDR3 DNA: TGCGCCACCGGACAGGAAACCCCGGGCACCGGGGAGCTGTTTTTT
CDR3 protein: CATGQETPGTGELFF

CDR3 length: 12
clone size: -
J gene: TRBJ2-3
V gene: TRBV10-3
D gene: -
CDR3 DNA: TGTGCCATCAGTGTAAGATCAGATACGCAGTATTTT
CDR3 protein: CAISVRSDTQYF

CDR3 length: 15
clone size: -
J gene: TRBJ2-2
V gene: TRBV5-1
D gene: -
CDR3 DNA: TGCGCCAGCAGCTTGGCAAAGGGAACTCCCGGGGAGCTGTTTTTT
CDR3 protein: CASSLAKGTPGELFF

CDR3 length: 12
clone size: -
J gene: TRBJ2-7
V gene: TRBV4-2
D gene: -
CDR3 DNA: TGTGCCAGCAGCCAACCCACGGGAGAGCAGTACTTC
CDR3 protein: CASSQPTGEQYF

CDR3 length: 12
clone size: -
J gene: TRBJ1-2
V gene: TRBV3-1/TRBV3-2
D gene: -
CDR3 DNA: TGTGCCAGCAGCCAGGGAATCTATGGCTACACCTTC
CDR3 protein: CASSQGIYGYTF

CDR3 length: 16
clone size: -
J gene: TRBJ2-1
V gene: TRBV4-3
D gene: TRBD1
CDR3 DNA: TGCGCCAGCAGCCAAGTTCTCCAGGGGGCCCTCAATGAGCAGTTCTTC
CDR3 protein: CASSQVLQGALNEQFF

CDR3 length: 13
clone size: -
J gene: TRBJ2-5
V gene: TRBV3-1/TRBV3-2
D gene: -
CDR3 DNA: TGTGCCAGCAGCCAAGATTGGCAGGGCTTGCAGTACTTC
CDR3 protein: CASSQDWQGLQYF

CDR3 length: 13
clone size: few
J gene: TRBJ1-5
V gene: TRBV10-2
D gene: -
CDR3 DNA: TGCGCCAGCAGTGATCAAAGAAGCCAGCCCCAGCATTTT
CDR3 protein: CASSDQRSQPQHF

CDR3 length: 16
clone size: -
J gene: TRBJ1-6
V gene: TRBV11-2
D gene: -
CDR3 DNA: TGTGCCAGCAGCCCGTACAGGGCTTTCTATAATTCACCCCTCCACTTT
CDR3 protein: CASSPYRAFYNSPLHF

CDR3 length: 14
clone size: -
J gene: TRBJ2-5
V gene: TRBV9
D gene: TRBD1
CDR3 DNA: TGTGCCAGCAGCCACCGACAGGGGCAAGAGACCCAGTACTTC
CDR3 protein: CASSHRQGQETQYF